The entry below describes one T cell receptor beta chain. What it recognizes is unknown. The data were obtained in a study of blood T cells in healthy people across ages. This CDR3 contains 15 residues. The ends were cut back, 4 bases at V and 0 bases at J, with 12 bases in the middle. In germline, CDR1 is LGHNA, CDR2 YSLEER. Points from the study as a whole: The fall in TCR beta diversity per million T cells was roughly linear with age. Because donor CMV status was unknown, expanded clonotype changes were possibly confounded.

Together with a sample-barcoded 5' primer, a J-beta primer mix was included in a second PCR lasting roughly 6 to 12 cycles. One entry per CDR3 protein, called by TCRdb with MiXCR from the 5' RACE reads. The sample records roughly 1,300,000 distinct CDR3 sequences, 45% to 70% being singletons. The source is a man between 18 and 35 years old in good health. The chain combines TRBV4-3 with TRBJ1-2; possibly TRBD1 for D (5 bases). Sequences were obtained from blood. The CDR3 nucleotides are TGCGCCAGCAGCCGAGAACAGGAAGCTAACTATGGCTACACCTTC. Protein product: CASSREQEANYGYTF.